These T cell receptor beta chains were read from a single sample in a study of cytomegalovirus exposure and HLA in healthy donors. The assay was immunoSEQ multiplex PCR, and TCRdb's table has in-frame clones only and misses some. The table includes approximately 99,000 clones, about three quarters detected once. Sequencing was performed on PBMCs. These receptor sequences come from a man aged 40-49 years in good health and CMV-seronegative. Both conserved end residues are part of each CDR3. A D gene is named only where the DNA matches it firmly. Clone size is shown for a subset of rows, as once, few, many or a class of expanded clone.

TRBV4-1	.	TRBJ2-1	.	CASSQDPTAPFREQFF	TGCGCCAGCAGCCAAGATCCGACAGCGCCGTTTAGGGAGCAGTTCTTC
TRBV2	TRBD1	TRBJ2-2	.	CASSGQGAGELFF	TGTGCCAGCAGCGGACAGGGGGCCGGGGAGCTGTTTTTT
TRBV15	TRBD1	TRBJ2-7	once	CATSNRGQGKVYEQYF	TGTGCCACCAGCAACCGAGGACAGGGCAAAGTCTACGAGCAGTACTTC
TRBV7-9	TRBD1	TRBJ1-2	.	CASSLGGTGVPYGYTF	TGTGCCAGCAGCTTAGGGGGGACAGGGGTTCCCTATGGCTACACCTTC
TRBV7-9	.	TRBJ1-2	once	CASSLQGEDGYTF	TGTGCCAGCAGCTTACAAGGGGAGGATGGCTACACCTTC
TRBV4-1	TRBD1	TRBJ1-5	few	CASSQGPGQSHQPQHF	TGCGCCAGCAGCCAAGGTCCGGGACAGTCACATCAGCCCCAGCATTTT
TRBV7-7	.	TRBJ2-4	.	CASSLCYRVKSENIQYF	TGTGCCAGCAGCTTATGTTACAGGGTAAAGTCTGAAAACATTCAGTACTTC
TRBV30	.	TRBJ2-5	few	CAWSGGAQETQYF	TGTGCCTGGAGCGGCGGGGCCCAAGAGACCCAGTACTTC
TRBV15	TRBD2	TRBJ2-5	once	CATSRGPPTSGGQETQYF	TGTGCCACCAGCAGAGGACCCCCGACTAGCGGGGGCCAAGAGACCCAGTACTTC
TRBV4-2	TRBD1	TRBJ2-7	few	CASSQNTGTGGEVLFF	TGTGCCAGCAGCCAAAACACCGGGACAGGGGGTGAAGTGTTGTTCTTC
TRBV19	.	TRBJ2-3	once	CASSPGTDTQYF	TGTGCCAGTAGCCCGGGCACAGATACGCAGTATTTT
TRBV7-2	TRBD2	TRBJ2-5	.	CASSRAGTETQYF	TGTGCCAGCAGCCGAGCGGGGACGGAGACCCAGTACTTC
TRBV6-5	TRBD1	TRBJ1-2	.	CASRGWDRNYGYTF	TGTGCCAGCCGCGGATGGGACAGAAACTATGGCTACACCTTC
TRBV11-2	.	TRBJ2-7	.	CASSFVGASYEQYF	TGTGCCAGCAGCTTTGTTGGGGCCTCCTACGAGCAGTACTTC
TRBV4-2	TRBD2	TRBJ2-5	once	CASNPGGIQETQYF	TGTGCCAGCAATCCGGGGGGAATACAAGAGACCCAGTACTTC
TRBV27	TRBD1	TRBJ1-1	.	CASLRDSMNTEAFF	TGTGCCAGCCTTCGGGACAGCATGAACACTGAAGCTTTCTTT
TRBV7-2	TRBD2	TRBJ2-3	.	CASSRQAGGITDTQYF	TGTGCCAGCAGTCGACAGGCGGGGGGGATCACAGATACGCAGTATTTT
TRBV2	TRBD2	TRBJ2-3	.	CASRHLGGGSHHTDTQYF	TGTGCCAGCAGGCACCTGGGCGGGGGGTCCCACCACACAGATACGCAGTATTTT
TRBV4-1	TRBD1	TRBJ2-7	.	CASSQGYRDSDEQYF	TGCGCCAGCAGCCAAGGATACCGGGACAGCGACGAGCAGTACTTC
TRBV9	TRBD2	TRBJ2-7	.	CASSVGSGGPRQQYF	TGTGCCAGCAGCGTAGGTAGCGGGGGGCCGAGACAGCAGTACTTC
TRBV30	TRBD1	TRBJ2-7	.	CAWSVLGQGALHEQYF	TGTGCCTGGAGTGTGCTTGGGCAGGGGGCCCTCCACGAGCAGTACTTC
TRBV5-1	TRBD2	TRBJ2-3	.	CASSSTAGGNTQYF	TGCGCCAGCAGCTCAACGGCGGGGGGAAATACGCAGTATTTT
TRBV5-4	TRBD1	TRBJ2-4	.	CASSLYGTVKNIQYF	TGTGCCAGCAGCTTGTACGGGACAGTAAAAAACATTCAGTACTTC
TRBV7-2	TRBD2	TRBJ2-3	.	CASGLRLAGSGDTQYF	TGTGCCAGCGGCCTCAGACTAGCGGGGTCGGGGGATACGCAGTATTTT
TRBV4-1	TRBD1	TRBJ2-7	.	CASSQGPGGFRDEQYF	TGCGCCAGCAGCCAAGGGCCAGGGGGCTTTAGAGACGAGCAGTACTTC